This T cell receptor beta chain is drawn from a study of cytomegalovirus exposure and HLA in healthy donors. Primers: 60 Vbeta forward and 13 Jbeta reverse. TCRdb's table, derived via immunoSEQ multiplex PCR, lists solely in-frame clones and lacks some. The sample carries some 150,000 clones, roughly 80% recorded once. This CDR3 comprises 15 residues. V lost 0 bases, J lost 6 bases, and 12 bases lay in between. Germline values: CDR1 MGHRA, CDR2 YSYEKL. Specimen: PBMCs. This sequence originates from a female donor in good health and CMV-seronegative. This chain uses TRBV4-1 with TRBJ2-1; no definite D call. CDR3 amino acids: CASSQDQLSGNEQFF. CDR3 in DNA: TGCGCCAGCAGCCAAGATCAACTCTCGGGCAATGAGCAGTTCTTC.